The entry below describes one T cell receptor (beta chain). The source of the sample is a study of blood T cell repertoires in COVID-19. Whole-study context: The United States, Italy and Spain supplied acute and convalescent COVID-19 samples. Sources were T cells, B-cell-depleted T cells, or PBMCs; the material itself was cDNA or gDNA.

Trimming pared 3 bases from V and 5 bases from J, leaving 11 bases between. In germline, CDR1 is SGDLS, CDR2 YYNGEE. This CDR3 spans 13 amino acids. Methods used by the authors: Researchers report that nucleated cell counts were estimated from reference gene primer amplification. Sequencing was performed with immunoSEQ multiplex PCR; in TCRdb, only in-frame clones are kept and a portion is missing. V and J calls and clone size are copied from that table; D and trimming were computed from the DNA. The table lists 200,000 to 250,000 clones, about 78% of them singletons. The receptor was isolated from a woman in her 70s with acute or convalescent COVID-19. The specimen was peripheral blood. The genes are TRBV9 and TRBJ2-5, with D perhaps TRBD2 (6 bases). The CDR3 here is CASSGGRTETQYF. The CDR3 DNA is TGTGCCAGCAGCGGGGGGAGGACGGAGACCCAGTACTTC.